A selection of T cell receptor beta chains follows, all from one sample in a study of blood T cell repertoires in COVID-19. Some clones are missing from TCRdb's copy, which holds only in-frame ones; the method was immunoSEQ multiplex PCR. The sample shows fewer than 120,000 clones, about 80% of them seen only once. Material for sequencing was peripheral blood. These receptors all come from a woman at least 80 years old with acute or convalescent COVID-19. CDR3s include the opening cysteine and the closing phenylalanine or tryptophan.

j_gene,v_gene,CDR3aa
TRBJ2-5,TRBV3-1/TRBV3-2,CASSPTVQETQYF
TRBJ2-7,TRBV20-1,CSASLSGIAYEQYF
TRBJ2-3,TRBV6-6,CASRVGGSGADTQYF
TRBJ2-5,TRBV3-1/TRBV3-2,CASSQESGGSFKETQYF
TRBJ2-7,TRBV11-2,CASSSLAGGYEQYF
TRBJ2-1,TRBV18,CASSPPRGGGNEQFF
TRBJ2-1,TRBV5-1,CASSLVGYSGPEGQFF
TRBJ1-6,TRBV18,CASSPGTDDSPLHF
TRBJ2-2,TRBV6-2/TRBV6-3,CASSPQLAATANTGELFF
TRBJ2-3,TRBV19,CASSISGGPLSPDTQYF
TRBJ2-7,TRBV28,CASSFALAVLSYEQYF
TRBJ2-2,TRBV3-1/TRBV3-2,CASSLGTSGHTGELFF
TRBJ2-7,TRBV10-1,CAMPLGQGDEQYF
TRBJ1-1,TRBV9,CASTTVGANTEAFF
TRBJ1-1,TRBV3-1/TRBV3-2,CASSQGGMGRGAFF
TRBJ2-6,TRBV18,CASSPLGVDLSSGANVLTF
TRBJ1-1,TRBV9,CASSVWAGIGTEAFF
TRBJ1-1,TRBV12-3/TRBV12-4,CASGGITEAFF
TRBJ2-3,TRBV2,CASTREGLSTDTQYF
TRBJ1-2,TRBV14,CASSHSGSYTF
TRBJ2-1,TRBV29-1,CSAGTSGSISYNEQFF
TRBJ2-7,TRBV7-2,CASSPFDRANEQYF
TRBJ1-2,TRBV6-5,CASSYQRAGYGYTF
TRBJ2-7,TRBV11-3,CASSLGPGSHYEQYF
TRBJ2-7,TRBV9,CASSEGRGRGYEQYF
TRBJ1-6,TRBV18,CASSPTGFSFNSPLHF
TRBJ2-1,TRBV11-3,CASSLSPLNEQFF
TRBJ2-5,TRBV11-2,CASSAPGAGGYQETQYF
TRBJ1-1,TRBV19,CASNPPGGNGGEAFF
TRBJ1-5,TRBV2,CASRGTGAAQPQHF
TRBJ2-2,TRBV18,CASSLRGNTGELFF
TRBJ2-5,TRBV28,CASSLQGGAETQYF
TRBJ2-1,TRBV5-4,CASSHTYNEQFF
TRBJ1-1,TRBV6-5,CASRGQGRDTEAFF
TRBJ2-7,TRBV7-7,CASSLGQGATEQYF
TRBJ1-4,TRBV30,CASRNNSEGKLFF
TRBJ1-5,TRBV29-1,CSAGGDPNQPQHF
TRBJ1-6,TRBV7-9,CASSVDGNNSPLHF
TRBJ2-5,TRBV7-7,CASSLVEGDQETQYF
TRBJ2-4,TRBV4-3,CASSRSTGTAKNIQYF
TRBJ2-1,TRBV7-2,CASSSVGLAGGHSYNEQFF
TRBJ1-2,TRBV5-1,CASSLAGDGYTF
TRBJ2-1,TRBV5-4,CASRRGAQGYNEQFF
TRBJ2-1,TRBV28,CASSSLYNEQFF
TRBJ2-3,TRBV3-1/TRBV3-2,CASSRDNTDTQYF
TRBJ2-7,TRBV5-3,CARSLVRDRLHEQYF
TRBJ1-1,TRBV6-5,CASSYDQGPNTEAFF
TRBJ2-5,TRBV19,CASSLGQGTQETQYF
TRBJ2-5,TRBV10-1,CASSDGVGETQYF
TRBJ1-1,TRBV18,CASSPRGQGVVNTEAFF
TRBJ2-7,TRBV5-1,CASRFGYEQYF
TRBJ1-1,TRBV30,CAWSRQKNTEAFF
TRBJ1-2,TRBV10-3,CAISEFSGSGDGYTF